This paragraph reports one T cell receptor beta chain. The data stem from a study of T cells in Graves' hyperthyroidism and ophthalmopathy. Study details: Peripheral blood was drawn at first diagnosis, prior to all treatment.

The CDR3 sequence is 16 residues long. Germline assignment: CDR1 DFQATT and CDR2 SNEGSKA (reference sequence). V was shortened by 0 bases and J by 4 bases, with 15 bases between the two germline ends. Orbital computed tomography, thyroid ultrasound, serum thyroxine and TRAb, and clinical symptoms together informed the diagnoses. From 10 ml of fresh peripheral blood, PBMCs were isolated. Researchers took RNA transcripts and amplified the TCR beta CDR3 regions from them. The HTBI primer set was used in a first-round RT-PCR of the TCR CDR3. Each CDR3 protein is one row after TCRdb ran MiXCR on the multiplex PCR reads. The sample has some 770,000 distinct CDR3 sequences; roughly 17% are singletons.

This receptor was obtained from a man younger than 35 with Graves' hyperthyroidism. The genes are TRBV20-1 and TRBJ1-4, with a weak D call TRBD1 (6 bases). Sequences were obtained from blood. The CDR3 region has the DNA TGCAGTGCTAGAGAAGGGCGGGACAAGATTAATGAAAAACTGTTTTTT. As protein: CSAREGRDKINEKLFF.